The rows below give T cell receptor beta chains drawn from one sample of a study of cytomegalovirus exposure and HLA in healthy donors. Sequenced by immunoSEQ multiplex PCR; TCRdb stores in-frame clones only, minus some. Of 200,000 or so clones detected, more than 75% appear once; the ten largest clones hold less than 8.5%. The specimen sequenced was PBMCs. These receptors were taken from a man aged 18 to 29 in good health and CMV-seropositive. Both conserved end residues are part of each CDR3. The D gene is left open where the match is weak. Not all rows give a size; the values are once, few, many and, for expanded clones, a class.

TGTGCCAGTACGGGACAGACTCTGAGGAACACTGAAGCTTTCTTT | CASTGQTLRNTEAFF | TRBJ1-1 | . | TRBV19 | TRBD1
TGTGCCAGCAGCCCGCGGACAGGGCGGCAAGAGACCCAGTACTTC | CASSPRTGRQETQYF | TRBJ2-5 | . | TRBV7-8 | TRBD1
TGCAGTGCCCCGGGCTACACCTTC | CSAPGYTF | TRBJ1-2 | . | TRBV20-1 | .
TGTGCCAGCAGCAGGGGACTAGATTCCTACGAGCAGTACTTC | CASSRGLDSYEQYF | TRBJ2-7 | . | TRBV4-2 | TRBD2
TGTGCCAGCAGCTCGGGACTAGCGTTCCAAGAGACCCAGTACTTC | CASSSGLAFQETQYF | TRBJ2-5 | . | TRBV7-3 | TRBD2
TGTGCCAGCGGGGGACAGGGAGCTTTCTTT | CASGGQGAFF | TRBJ1-1 | . | TRBV21-1 | .
TGTGCCAGCACCCTACAGGGAAGGGACACTGAAGCTTTCTTT | CASTLQGRDTEAFF | TRBJ1-1 | . | TRBV5-4 | .
TGCGCCAGCAGCTGGGACAGGGAAGAGACCCAGTACTTC | CASSWDREETQYF | TRBJ2-5 | . | TRBV5-1 | TRBD1
TGTGCCAGCAGGTTAGGCGGGAACACTGAAGCTTTCTTT | CASRLGGNTEAFF | TRBJ1-1 | . | TRBV27 | .
TGTGCCTGGAGTGTAGGGGTAGCTGAGATATCCTACAATGAGCAGTTCTTC | CAWSVGVAEISYNEQFF | TRBJ2-1 | . | TRBV30 | .
TGCGCCAGCAGCCCAGGGACAGGGGGTCGAGACTACGAGCAGTACTTC | CASSPGTGGRDYEQYF | TRBJ2-7 | few | TRBV5-1 | TRBD1
TGTGCCAGCAGCATAGGACAGGGGGCATTTGAGCAGTTCTTC | CASSIGQGAFEQFF | TRBJ2-1 | once | TRBV11-3 | TRBD1
TGTGCCAGCAGCCCAGGGACAGGCTCGGGCCATGAGCAGTTCTTC | CASSPGTGSGHEQFF | TRBJ2-1 | . | TRBV7-3 | TRBD1
TGCAGCGTTGATGGGATAGGGACAGCTGAAGCTTTCTTT | CSVDGIGTAEAFF | TRBJ1-1 | once | TRBV29-1 | TRBD1
TGTGCCAGCAGTGGGCAGGGGGAAACCTTGGGCACTGAAGCTTTCTTT | CASSGQGETLGTEAFF | TRBJ1-1 | . | TRBV28 | TRBD1
TGTGCCAGCAGCTTAGGAAATCCTACTAGCGGGAGCTACGAGCAGTACTTC | CASSLGNPTSGSYEQYF | TRBJ2-7 | . | TRBV7-2 | TRBD2
TGTGCCAGCATGGGACTAGCGGGCCCACAGGGTACGCAGTATTTT | CASMGLAGPQGTQYF | TRBJ2-3 | . | TRBV27 | TRBD2
TGTGCCAGCAGTTCGGGGGGCGCGTACACTGAAGCTTTCTTT | CASSSGGAYTEAFF | TRBJ1-1 | . | TRBV13 | .
TGTGCCAGCAGCGGGGGGGGACTAGCGGCCTACGAGCAGTACTTC | CASSGGGLAAYEQYF | TRBJ2-7 | . | TRBV7-9 | TRBD2